One sample yielded the 14 T cell receptor beta chains listed below, sequenced in a study of T cell repertoires in cytomegalovirus infection. One entry per CDR3 protein, called by TCRdb with MiXCR from the reads. The table includes about 530,000 distinct CDR3 sequences, around 27% detected once. The material sequenced was PBMCs. Receptors originate from a human donor in good health (CMV status not recorded). Some clones in this sample may be carry-over from other donors' samples.

Many counts were recorded for this clonotype. The rearrangement uses TRBV7-2 and TRBJ2-7, with 10 bases that match TRBD2. The CDR3 is made up of 13 amino acids. Germline V gene sequence: CDR1 SGHTA, CDR2 FQGNSA. V gave up 2 bases and J gave up 7 bases; unmatched junction bases: 2. The CDR3 DNA reads TGTGCCAGCAGCTTATTACTAGCGGGGGAGCAGTACTTC. This encodes CASSLLLAGEQYF.

This rearrangement joins TRBV15 to TRBJ2-7; no firm D call. Germline V CDR1 and CDR2: LNHNV, YYDKDF (reference sequence). The CDR3 extends over 14 amino acids. V lost 4 bases and J 3 bases, leaving 13 bases between the germline ends. CDR3 sequence: CATSTSMDHYEQYV. The CDR3 DNA follows: TGTGCCACCAGCACATCCATGGACCACTACGAGCAGTACGTC.

The rearrangement uses TRBV7-2 and TRBJ2-3; D is undetermined. V was pared by 2 bases and J by 12 bases, with 9 bases between. The germline V gene has CDR1 SGHTA and CDR2 FQGNSA. CDR3 length: 11 amino acids. CDR3 bases: TGTGCCAGCAGCTTATCTGAGAATCAGTATTTT. The encoded protein is CASSLSENQYF.

The chain joins TRBV20-1 to TRBJ2-2, with 7 bases matching TRBD2. This CDR3 is 15 amino acids long. Germline CDR1 DFQATT, CDR2 SNEGSKA (reference sequence). Trimming at V came to 4 bases and at J to 4 bases, leaving 9 bases not matched to a gene. DNA for the CDR3: TGCAGTGCTACTGCGGGAGTGGCGACCACCGGGGAGCTGTTTTTT. Residues: CSATAGVATTGELFF.

The rearrangement uses TRBV28 and TRBJ2-6; 7 bases are a match to TRBD1. The germline V gene encodes CDR1 MDHEN and CDR2 SYDVKM. J gave up 2 bases and V 5 bases, and 3 bases lay outside the gene matches. The CDR3 covers 15 residues. CDR3 bases: TGTGCCAGCAGTAATACAGGGGCTGGGGCCAACGTCCTGACTTTC. Translated, it gives CASSNTGAGANVLTF.

This chain connects TRBV28 to TRBJ2-1, with D possibly matching TRBD2 (5 bases). The CDR3 is 16 residues long. The V gene's germline CDR1 is MDHEN and CDR2 SYDVKM. Trimming shortened V by 8 bases and J by 5 bases, and 22 bases separated the two germline ends. The CDR3 reads CASGRLGRAANNEQFF. In DNA, the CDR3 is TGTGCCAGCGGCCGCTTAGGGCGGGCGGCCAACAATGAGCAGTTCTTC.

The chain uses TRBV12-3 or TRBV12-4 and TRBJ2-2; the match to TRBD2 covers 7 bases. This CDR3 region has 17 residues. The junction had 7 bases not matched to a gene; V was cut back by 1 base and J by 2 bases. The CDR3 region is CASSLGRLAANTGELFF. CDR3 nucleotide sequence: TGTGCCAGCAGTTTAGGCCGTCTAGCGGCCAACACCGGGGAGCTGTTTTTT.

This clonotype was recorded a few times. V and J are TRBV27 and TRBJ2-2, with D tentatively TRBD1 or TRBD2 (5 bases each). This CDR3 is 15 amino acids long. Looked up from germline, CDR1 is MNHEY and CDR2 is SMNVEV (reference sequence). Trimming cost V 3 bases and J 5 bases, with 13 bases left between them. The CDR3 sequence is CASSFMGPPTGELFF. The CDR3, as DNA: TGTGCCAGCAGTTTCATGGGACCTCCAACCGGGGAGCTGTTTTTT.

There are a few counts of this clonotype. The chain uses TRBV5-1 and TRBJ2-4, with 10 bases matching TRBD2. Germline values: CDR1 SGHRS, CDR2 YFSETQ. The CDR3 is 14 amino acids. The trim removed 0 bases at V and 7 bases at J, leaving 1 base unmatched. CDR3 nucleotide sequence: TGCGCCAGCAGCTTGGGTAGCGGGAGGAACATTCAGTACTTC. This sequence encodes CASSLGSGRNIQYF.

This clonotype turned up a few times. This chain joins TRBV6-2 or TRBV6-3 and TRBJ2-1; D might be TRBD1 (5 bases). The germline V and J ends were trimmed by 2 bases and 3 bases, with 8 bases remaining between them. CDR3 length: 14 residues. Per the germline V gene, CDR1 is MNHEY and CDR2 is SVGEGT. This CDR3 is CASSYRGYYNEQFF. In DNA form, the CDR3 reads TGTGCCAGCAGTTACAGGGGATACTACAATGAGCAGTTCTTC.

This clonotype has more than one count but fewer than ten. The gene calls are TRBV7-3 and TRBJ2-3; no clear D. CDR3 length: 14 amino acids. Deletions cut 4 bases from V and 7 bases from J, with 15 bases between. The germline V gene has CDR1 SGHTA and CDR2 FQGTGA. CDR3 DNA: TGTGCCAGCAGCTCCCTTCGCGACTCTTATACGCAGTATTTT. Its protein is CASSSLRDSYTQYF.

The V call is TRBV19, the J call TRBJ1-3; TRBD1 aligns across 7 bases. This CDR3 region has 19 residues. The junction had 15 bases not matched to a gene; V was cut back by 4 bases and J by 0 bases. Per germline, CDR1 LNHDA and CDR2 SQIVND (reference sequence). CDR3 nucleotide sequence: TGTGCCAGTAGTAAGACGACAGGGCCCGGCGGAAGCTCTGGAAACACCATATATTTT. Its protein is CASSKTTGPGGSSGNTIYF.

The rearrangement links TRBV5-4 to TRBJ2-1; 14 bases line up with TRBD2. This CDR3 contains 16 residues. J was trimmed by 12 bases and V by 4 bases; bases with no gene match: 12. The V gene's germline CDR1 is SGHNT and CDR2 YYREEE (reference sequence). CDR3 sequence (DNA): TGTGCCAGCAGCGTACCGGGACTAGCGGGAGAGGGAGGGCAGTTCTTC. Translated: CASSVPGLAGEGGQFF. The variable domain in full, with the rest retrieved from reference TRBV5-4 and TRBJ2-1, is ETGVTQSPTHLIKTRGQQVTLRCSSQSGHNTVSWYQQALGQGPQFIFQYYREEENGRGNFPPRFSGLQFPNYSSELNVNALELDDSALYLCASSVPGLAGEGGQFFGPGTRLTVL.

The rearrangement joins TRBV20-1 to TRBJ1-1; D is possibly TRBD1 (6 bases). CDR3 size: 14 residues. Germline V gene sequence: CDR1 DFQATT, CDR2 SNEGSKA (reference sequence). V gave up 1 base and J gave up 8 bases, with 17 bases separating them. In DNA, the CDR3 is TGCAGTGCTAGAGCGGGGTCGGGGGCGCAGGAAGCTTTCTTT. Its protein product is CSARAGSGAQEAFF.